This T cell receptor (beta chain) was found in a study of OX40 agonist ivuxolimab in advanced cancers. The CDR3 extends over 13 amino acids. Trimming cost V 0 bases and J 6 bases, with 9 bases left between them. Looked up from germline, CDR1 is LGHNA and CDR2 is YNFKEQ. Sequencing was performed with immunoSEQ multiplex PCR; in TCRdb, only in-frame clones are kept and a portion is missing. The table records 70,000 to 80,000 clones, 65% to 85% of them present only once. The V call is TRBV4-2, the J call TRBJ2-7, with a weak D call TRBD1 (5 bases). The sample was CD4+ or CD8+ T cells sorted from blood, taken in a trial of the OX40 agonist ivuxolimab. This clonotype was sampled from an adult with an advanced solid tumor such as melanoma, head and neck, liver or kidney cancer. Here the CDR3 DNA reads TGTGCCAGCAGCCAAGAAAAAAGGGGCGAGCAGTACTTC. Translation gives CASSQEKRGEQYF.